The rows below give T cell receptor beta chains drawn from one sample of a study of neoadjuvant anti-PD-1 for oral cavity cancer. Produced via immunoSEQ multiplex PCR; TCRdb's table is partial and in-frame only. The sample records about 72,000 clones, 65% to 85% being singletons. The material sequenced was PBMCs, taken before nivolumab (anti-PD-1) treatment. These TCRs come from a person aged 35-79 years with oral cavity squamous cell carcinoma. Both conserved end residues are part of each CDR3. D genes are given only for firm matches. Some rows have no size entry. The others give once, few or many, or a class for an expanded clone.

V: TRBV29-1; J: TRBJ1-5; size: NA; D: NA; DNA: TGCAGCGTTCAGGACATCGAGCAGCCCCAGCATTTT; CDR3: CSVQDIEQPQHF
V: TRBV28; J: TRBJ2-3; size: few; D: TRBD1; DNA: TGTGCCAGCACGTTCACCTGGCGGGACAGGGAAGATACGCAGTATTTT; CDR3: CASTFTWRDREDTQYF
V: TRBV7-9; J: TRBJ1-1; size: few; D: NA; DNA: TGTGCCAGCAGCTTAGGGGGATTTGGGAACACTGAAGCTTTCTTT; CDR3: CASSLGGFGNTEAFF
V: TRBV13; J: TRBJ2-3; size: NA; D: NA; DNA: TGTGCCAGCAGCCGACTCGATTGGGCCAAGAGCACAGATACGCAGTATTTT; CDR3: CASSRLDWAKSTDTQYF
V: TRBV5-1; J: TRBJ2-5; size: NA; D: NA; DNA: TGCGCCAGCAGCTTGGTCGCCAAACCCCAGGAGACCCAGTACTTC; CDR3: CASSLVAKPQETQYF
V: TRBV11-3; J: TRBJ2-1; size: NA; D: TRBD2; DNA: TGTGCCAGCAGTGCCCCTGGGGGGGACTCGAGCTCCTACAATGAGCAGTTCTTC; CDR3: CASSAPGGDSSSYNEQFF
V: TRBV5-6; J: TRBJ1-1; size: NA; D: NA; DNA: TGTGCCAGCAGCTCCCTGACAGAGATGAACACTGAAGCTTTCTTT; CDR3: CASSSLTEMNTEAFF
V: TRBV2; J: TRBJ1-2; size: NA; D: NA; DNA: TGTGCCAGCAGTGAGCTGGGTAGTTATGGCTACACCTTC; CDR3: CASSELGSYGYTF
V: TRBV13; J: TRBJ2-7; size: NA; D: NA; DNA: TGTGCCAGCAGCTTAGGACGGCCGGTCCCTGAGCAGTACTTC; CDR3: CASSLGRPVPEQYF
V: TRBV7-2; J: TRBJ1-3; size: NA; D: TRBD1; DNA: TGTGCCAGCAGCTTAGAATTTACAGGGGTCGGAAACACCATATATTTT; CDR3: CASSLEFTGVGNTIYF
V: TRBV5-6; J: TRBJ2-2; size: NA; D: TRBD2; DNA: TGTGCCAGCAGCTTGAGCGGGAGAAACACCGGGGAGCTGTTTTTT; CDR3: CASSLSGRNTGELFF
V: TRBV19; J: TRBJ2-3; size: NA; D: TRBD2; DNA: TGTGCCAGTAGTCCTGGACTAGCGGGGGGAGGTGATACGCAGTATTTT; CDR3: CASSPGLAGGGDTQYF
V: TRBV11-3; J: TRBJ2-1; size: NA; D: NA; DNA: TGTGCCAGCAGCCCCGGACTTCGCTGGTCAACCAATGAGCAGTTCTTC; CDR3: CASSPGLRWSTNEQFF
V: TRBV5-1; J: TRBJ1-5; size: NA; D: NA; DNA: TGCGCCAGCAGCCCAGGGGCGGGGAGCAATCAGCCCCAGCATTTT; CDR3: CASSPGAGSNQPQHF
V: TRBV10-3; J: TRBJ1-2; size: NA; D: TRBD1; DNA: TGTGCCATCAGCTTCCTACCGGGACAGAGGGTCCATGGCTACACCTTC; CDR3: CAISFLPGQRVHGYTF
V: TRBV27; J: TRBJ2-7; size: once; D: NA; DNA: TGTGCCAGCAGTTTAGATTGGACTACCTACGAGCAGTACTTC; CDR3: CASSLDWTTYEQYF
V: TRBV27; J: TRBJ2-7; size: NA; D: TRBD2; DNA: TGTGCCAGCAGTTTCTCCTTTAGCGGGAGGAAGAACGAGCAGTACTTC; CDR3: CASSFSFSGRKNEQYF
V: TRBV5-1; J: TRBJ1-4; size: NA; D: NA; DNA: TGCGCCAGCTCGGATACCCGGGATAATGAAAAACTGTTTTTT; CDR3: CASSDTRDNEKLFF
V: TRBV6-1; J: TRBJ1-6; size: few; D: TRBD1; DNA: TGTGCCAGCAGCTCGGACAGGGGGCTTTCACCCCTCCACTTT; CDR3: CASSSDRGLSPLHF
V: TRBV4-1; J: TRBJ2-7; size: NA; D: TRBD1; DNA: TGCGCCAGCAGCGAACACCCACAGGGGAAAGGTTACGAGCAGTACTTC; CDR3: CASSEHPQGKGYEQYF
V: TRBV4-1; J: TRBJ2-5; size: NA; D: TRBD1; DNA: TGCGCCAGCAGCCAAGGACAGGGCGGCGAGACCCAGTACTTC; CDR3: CASSQGQGGETQYF
V: TRBV5-1; J: TRBJ2-7; size: NA; D: TRBD1; DNA: TGCGCCAGCAGCTTTGGGACAGGGGCCTACGAGCAGTACTTC; CDR3: CASSFGTGAYEQYF